The T cell receptor beta chain under discussion was sequenced for a study of tumor-infiltrating lymphocytes in primary liver carcinoma. Study information: Surgeons treated the primary liver carcinoma of the patients by surgical resection. The neoplasms were of stage T1-T3 N0M0, with dimensions of roughly 4 to 11 cm across. Study-wide results and limits: Bulk samples went unsorted, so CD4+ and CD8+ repertoires were not compared.

For this clonotype: Its antigen is unknown. The missing conserved phenylalanine or tryptophan at the end of this CDR3 makes a read error likely.

Total RNA amounting to roughly 450 ng was the source from which TCR beta cDNA was made with a constant-region primer. Libraries covering TCR beta were generated through three nested multiplex PCR rounds (using a slightly modified ARM-PCR). TCRdb ran MiXCR on the multiplex PCR reads and lists one entry per CDR3 protein. The table has approximately 210,000 distinct CDR3 sequences, around 60% seen once. The blood RNA (from unsorted whole blood) was obtained, and germline DNA was also extracted. No patient had received treatment, and all had chronic HBV infection. This receptor was taken from an older woman with primary liver carcinoma and hepatitis B virus infection. The sequenced sample was peripheral blood.

This CDR3 is CNVGAGTGVGTQYS. The CDR3 DNA is TGCAACGTCGGCGCCGGGACAGGGGTCGGGACCCAGTACTCC. V usage is TRBV29-1 and J usage is TRBJ2-5; the match to TRBD1 covers 10 bases. The germline V gene has CDR1 SQVTM and CDR2 ANQGSEA. The CDR3 has 14 amino acids.